Below, 18 T cell receptor beta chains from the same sample are listed, as sequenced in a study of regulatory T cells in long-lasting Graves disease. iRepertoire HTBI primers and Arm-PCR of CDR3 regions built TCR beta libraries. A single record per CDR3 protein comes from TCRdb applying MiXCR to the multiplex PCR reads. The sample carries 440,000 or so distinct CDR3 sequences, about 16% recorded once. Time point described: newly diagnosed GD, antithyroid drugs for less than 3 months. With RNA extracted from PBMCs as input, the TCR library was made. These records were also assigned to another study, of T cells in Graves' hyperthyroidism and ophthalmopathy.

This specimen consisted of peripheral blood mononuclear cells (PBMCs), obtained at new diagnosis, from a patient treated with antithyroid drugs. These receptors came from a woman aged 25 to 45 with Graves disease.

The sample holds many counts of this clonotype. V and J are TRBV3-1 and TRBJ2-5; D perhaps matches TRBD1 (6 bases). There are 14 residues in the CDR3. V was shortened by 2 bases and J by 3 bases, with 10 bases between the two germline ends. In germline, CDR1 is LGHDT, CDR2 YNNKEL (reference sequence). CDR3 protein: CASSQQNREETQYF. Here the CDR3 DNA reads TGTGCCAGCAGCCAACAAAACAGGGAAGAGACCCAGTACTTC.

This chain links TRBV10-1 with TRBJ1-1; D remains unclear. Trimming took off 1 base at V and 2 bases at J, with 5 bases between the two ends. The CDR3 runs to 13 residues. Germline loops: CDR1 WNHNN, CDR2 SYGVQD (reference sequence). CDR3 amino acids: CASSEFPNTEAFF. CDR3 nucleotides: TGCGCCAGCAGTGAGTTCCCCAACACTGAAGCTTTCTTT.

The chain couples TRBV25-1 to TRBJ1-1; D ambiguous. The CDR3 totals 12 residues. Per germline, CDR1 MGHDK and CDR2 SYGVNS. The V gene lost 4 bases and the J gene lost 5 bases, with 8 bases spanning the gap. CDR3 DNA: TGTGCCAGCAGTGTATTGGGGACTGAAGCTTTCTTT. Its protein product is CASSVLGTEAFF.

This clonotype was observed many times. Without the conserved terminal phenylalanine or tryptophan, this CDR3 likely stems from a read error. It is unclear where the CDR3 begins or ends on the DNA, so no DNA is shown, and the CDR3 is as TCRdb lists it. The chain's CDR3 is CASSLGETQGAVY. The gene calls are TRBV11-2 and TRBJ2-3; the table's TRBD1 call for D was not verified on the DNA. Germline loops: CDR1 SGHAT, CDR2 FQNNGV. From its first to its last residue, the CDR3 has 13 amino acids.

This clonotype occurred many times. V gene TRBV7-3 combines with J gene TRBJ2-1; 12 bases fit TRBD2. Germline V gives CDR1 SGHTA, CDR2 FQGTGA. The CDR3 covers 19 residues. V gave up 2 bases and J gave up 2 bases; unmatched junction bases: 10. The chain's CDR3 is CASSLLAGGITGPYNEQFF. CDR3 DNA sequence: TGTGCCAGCAGCTTACTAGCGGGAGGGATTACGGGCCCCTACAATGAGCAGTTCTTC. Drawing the rest from reference TRBV7-3 and TRBJ2-1, the complete variable domain is GAGVSQTPSNKVTEKGKYVELRCDPISGHTALYWYRQSLGQGPEFLIYFQGTGAADDSGLPNDRFFAVRPEGSVSTLKIQRTERGDSAVYLCASSLLAGGITGPYNEQFFGPGTRLTVL.

This clonotype was observed many times. The V and J genes are TRBV5-1 and TRBJ2-1; 9 positions match TRBD2. Germline V gene sequence: CDR1 SGHRS, CDR2 YFSETQ. J was trimmed by 7 bases and V by 1 base; bases with no gene match: 9. The CDR3 contains 16 residues. In DNA, the CDR3 is TGCGCCAGCAGCTTGAGGGATAGCGGGAGTTGGAATGAGCAGTTCTTC. Its translation: CASSLRDSGSWNEQFF.

The table lists this clonotype with many counts. CDR3 bases: TGTGCCACCCTAAGAGTAGAATGGGGGTCGGGGACTGAAGCTTTCTTT. It specifies CATLRVEWGSGTEAFF. The chain recombines TRBV15 with TRBJ1-1; weak D call: TRBD1 (5 bases). Trimming took 8 bases from V and 5 from J, leaving 24 bases between them. This CDR3 is built from 16 residues. Germline loops: CDR1 LNHNV, CDR2 YYDKDF (reference sequence).

In DNA form, the CDR3 reads TGTGCCATCAGTCGGGAATACAATGAGCAGTTCTTC. Encoded protein: CAISREYNEQFF. This chain connects TRBV10-3 to TRBJ2-1; possibly TRBD2 for D (5 bases). Germline lookup yields CDR1 ENHRY and CDR2 SYGVKD. V gave up 5 bases and J gave up 4 bases, with 6 bases separating them. The CDR3 has 12 residues.

This clonotype was recorded many times. The J gene is TRBJ2-3, the V gene TRBV13; the D gene is possibly TRBD2 (5 bases). Germline CDR1 reads PRHDT; CDR2 reads FYEKMQ (reference sequence). V lost 1 base to trimming and J lost 4 bases, with 9 bases between them. The CDR3 loop spans 14 amino acids. The CDR3, as DNA: TGTGCCAGCAGCTTAGCTCGGGGTGCAGATACGCAGTATTTT. Its protein product is CASSLARGADTQYF.

This clonotype was observed a few times. V and J are TRBV27 and TRBJ2-3; D gene uncertain. V was pared by 4 bases and J by 3 bases, with 8 bases between. The CDR3 is 13 amino acids. CDR1 is MNHEY and CDR2 is SMNVEV in the germline V gene (reference sequence). CDR3 nucleotides: TGTGCCAGCAGTTCGTATGGGACAGATACGCAGTATTTT. The encoded protein is CASSSYGTDTQYF.

Ten or more counts support this clonotype. The J gene is TRBJ2-7, the V gene TRBV28; D unclear. The CDR3 loop spans 15 amino acids. Germline CDR1 reads MDHEN; CDR2 reads SYDVKM. Trimming took 3 bases from V and 4 from J, leaving 16 bases between them. This CDR3 is CASSFSEPQSYEQYF. The CDR3 DNA reads TGTGCCAGCAGTTTCAGCGAACCGCAATCGTACGAGCAGTACTTC.

The table lists this clonotype with many counts. J is TRBJ1-4 and V is TRBV2, with TRBD1 matching over 9 bases. Germline CDR1 and CDR2: SNHLY and FYNNEI. After removal of 2 bases from V and 8 bases from J, the junction contained 15 bases not matched to a gene. The CDR3 runs 18 residues. The CDR3 is CASSESFGMGQGREKLFF. The CDR3 bases are TGTGCCAGCAGTGAATCATTTGGAATGGGACAGGGTCGAGAAAAACTGTTTTTT.

This clonotype was counted between two and nine times. This chain links TRBV19 with TRBJ1-2; 7 nucleotides agree with TRBD1. Germline-derived CDR1 and CDR2 are LNHDA and SQIVND (reference sequence). The trim removed 6 bases at V and 2 bases at J, leaving 9 bases unmatched. This CDR3 region has 15 residues. The CDR3 DNA reads as TGTGCCAGTAGCGACAGGGAGTCGGAAAACTATGGCTACACCTTC. Protein: CASSDRESENYGYTF.

About this clonotype: A read error may explain this, as a much larger clone is one base away. V gene TRBV6-9 combines with J gene TRBJ2-1; possibly TRBD1 or TRBD2 for D (6 bases each). The CDR3 extends over 13 amino acids. The germline gives CDR1 MNHGY, CDR2 SVAAGI. CDR3 DNA: TGTGCCAGCAGTTGGGGGGCCTACAATGAGCAGCTCTTC. It translates to CASSWGAYNEQLF.

Many counts were recorded for this clonotype. The chain combines TRBV11-2 with TRBJ2-1; TRBD2 is a possible D gene (6 bases). Trimming pared 8 bases from V and 2 bases from J, leaving 19 bases between. CDR1 SGHAT and CDR2 FQNNGV come from the germline V gene. There are 16 residues in the CDR3. The CDR3 reads CASLPLSGSAYNEQFF. For the CDR3, the DNA is TGTGCCAGCCTCCCCCTGTCCGGGAGTGCCTACAATGAGCAGTTCTTC.

In regard to this clonotype: At one end the junction does not follow the germline gene, possibly because of a read error. The J gene is TRBJ2-7, the V gene TRBV18, with 8 bases matching TRBD1. The CDR3 contains 15 residues. Germline V CDR1 and CDR2: KGHSH, LQKENI. The CDR3: CASSPLGDRSYGQYF. The CDR3 DNA sequence: TGTGCCAGCTCACCACTTGGGGACAGGAGCTACGGGCAGTACTTC.

This chain links TRBV19 with TRBJ2-6; 7 positions match TRBD1. Unmatched junction bases numbered 8, after V lost 3 bases and J lost 0 bases. CDR1 is LNHDA, CDR2 SQIVND, per germline (reference sequence). The CDR3 spans 18 residues. The CDR3 region has the DNA TGTGCCAGTAGTATGCCTGGGACAGTCCTCTCTGGGGCCAACGTCCTGACTTTC. It encodes CASSMPGTVLSGANVLTF. Full variable domain (missing parts from reference TRBV19 and TRBJ2-6): DGGITQSPKYLFRKEGQNVTLSCEQNLNHDAMYWYRQDPGQGLRLIYYSQIVNDFQKGDIAEGYSVSREKKESFPLTVTSAQKNPTAFYLCASSMPGTVLSGANVLTFGAGSRLTVL.

The chain couples TRBV7-9 to TRBJ2-6; D possibly uses TRBD1 or TRBD2 (5 bases each). Germline values: CDR1 SEHNR, CDR2 FQNEAQ (reference sequence). The CDR3 consists of 15 residues. The V gene lost 5 bases and the J gene lost 4 bases, with 12 bases spanning the gap. As DNA, the CDR3 is TGTGCCAGCAGCCTCCACGGGGCCGGGGCCAACGTCCTGACTTTC. It is translated as CASSLHGAGANVLTF.